This paragraph reports one T cell receptor beta chain. The sample is drawn from a study of blood T cell repertoires in COVID-19. The CDR3 contains 14 residues. Germline trimming cut 4 bases from V and 0 bases from J; bases unmatched to any gene: 0. CDR1 and CDR2 from the germline V gene are LNHDA and SQIVND (reference sequence). Original data processing: By means of reference gene primer amplification, nucleated cell counts were estimated. The table came from immunoSEQ multiplex PCR; TCRdb's copy has only in-frame clones and leaves some out. The V and J calls and clone size are taken from that table; D and trimming were inferred from the DNA. The sample carries under 450,000 clones, 88% recorded once.

The sequence was obtained from a woman between 45 and 65 years old with COVID-19, enrolled during active disease. The chain recombines TRBV19 with TRBJ2-7, with 10 bases matching TRBD2. Sequenced sample: peripheral blood. The CDR3 bases are TGTGCCAGTAGTACTAGCGGGGGCTCCTACGAGCAGTACTTC. Amino acids: CASSTSGGSYEQYF.